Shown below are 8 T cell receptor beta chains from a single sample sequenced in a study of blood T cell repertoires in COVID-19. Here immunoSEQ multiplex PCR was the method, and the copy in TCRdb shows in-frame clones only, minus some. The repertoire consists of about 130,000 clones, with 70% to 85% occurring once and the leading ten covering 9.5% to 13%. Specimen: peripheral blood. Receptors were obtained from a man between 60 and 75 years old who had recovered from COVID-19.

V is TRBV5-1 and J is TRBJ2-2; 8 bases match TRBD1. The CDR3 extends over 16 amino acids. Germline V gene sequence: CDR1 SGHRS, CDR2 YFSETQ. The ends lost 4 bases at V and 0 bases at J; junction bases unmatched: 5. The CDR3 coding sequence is TGCGCCAGCAGCATGACAGGGGAATCGAACACCGGGGAGCTGTTTTTT. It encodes CASSMTGESNTGELFF.

DNA for the CDR3: TGTGCCAGCTCACCAGTTCTGGGGGCACAGTATGGCTACACCTTC. Translating it yields CASSPVLGAQYGYTF. The V and J genes are TRBV18 and TRBJ1-2; possibly TRBD1 for D (6 bases). This CDR3 is 15 amino acids long. Germline assignment: CDR1 KGHSH and CDR2 LQKENI. The V and J ends lost 2 bases and 5 bases respectively, with 15 bases between them.

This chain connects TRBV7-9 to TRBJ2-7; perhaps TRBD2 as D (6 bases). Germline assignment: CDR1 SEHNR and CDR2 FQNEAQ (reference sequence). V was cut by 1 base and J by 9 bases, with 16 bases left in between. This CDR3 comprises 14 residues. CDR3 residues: CASSLGGHGGMQYF. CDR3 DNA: TGTGCCAGCAGCTTAGGGGGTCACGGGGGAATGCAGTACTTC. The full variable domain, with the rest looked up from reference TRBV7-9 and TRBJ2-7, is DTGVSQNPRHKITKRGQNVTFRCDPISEHNRLYWYRQTLGQGPEFLTYFQNEAQLEKSRLLSDRFSAERPKGSFSTLEIQRTEQGDSAMYLCASSLGGHGGMQYFGPGTRLTVT.

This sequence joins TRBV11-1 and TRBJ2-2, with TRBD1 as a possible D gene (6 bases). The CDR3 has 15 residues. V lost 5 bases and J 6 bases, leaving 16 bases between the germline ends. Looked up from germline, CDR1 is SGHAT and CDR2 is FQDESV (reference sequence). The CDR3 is CASSPPRHRAGELFF. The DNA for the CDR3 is TGTGCCAGCAGCCCCCCGAGACACAGGGCCGGGGAGCTGTTTTTT. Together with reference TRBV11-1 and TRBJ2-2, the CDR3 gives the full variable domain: EAEVAQSPRYKITEKSQAVAFWCDPISGHATLYWYRQILGQGPELLVQFQDESVVDDSQLPKDRFSAERLKGVDSTLKIQPAELGDSAMYLCASSPPRHRAGELFFGEGSRLTVL.

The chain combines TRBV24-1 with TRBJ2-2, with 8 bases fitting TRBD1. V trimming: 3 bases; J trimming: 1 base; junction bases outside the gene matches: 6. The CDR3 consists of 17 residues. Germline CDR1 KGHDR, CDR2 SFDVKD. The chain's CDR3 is CATSDTHRGLNTGELFF. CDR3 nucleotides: TGTGCCACCAGTGATACACACAGGGGGTTGAACACCGGGGAGCTGTTTTTT.

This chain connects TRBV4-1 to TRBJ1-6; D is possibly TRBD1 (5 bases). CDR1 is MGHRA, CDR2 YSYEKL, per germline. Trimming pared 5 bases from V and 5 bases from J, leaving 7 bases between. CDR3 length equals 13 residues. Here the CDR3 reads CASSVGDNSPLHF. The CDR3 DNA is TGCGCCAGCAGCGTAGGGGATAATTCACCCCTCCACTTT.

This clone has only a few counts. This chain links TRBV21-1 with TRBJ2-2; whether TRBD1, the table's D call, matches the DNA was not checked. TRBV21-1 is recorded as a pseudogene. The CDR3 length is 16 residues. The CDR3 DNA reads TGTGCCAGCGATTCCATAGGCCAGGCGAACACCGGGGAGCTGTTTTTT. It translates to CASDSIGQANTGELFF.

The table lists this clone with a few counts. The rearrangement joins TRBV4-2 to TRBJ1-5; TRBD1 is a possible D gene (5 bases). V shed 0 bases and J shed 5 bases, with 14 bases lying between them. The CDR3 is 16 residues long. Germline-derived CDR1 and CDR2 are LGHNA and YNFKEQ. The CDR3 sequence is CASSQEGVSGDQPQHF. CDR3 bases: TGTGCCAGCAGCCAAGAAGGGGTGTCAGGAGATCAGCCCCAGCATTTT.